Below, 17 T cell receptor beta chains from the same sample are listed, as sequenced in a study of blood T cell repertoires in COVID-19. Data came from immunoSEQ multiplex PCR; TCRdb stores just in-frame clones and leaves some out. The sample carries about 240,000 clones, 70% to 85% recorded once. Sequenced input: peripheral blood. The receptor set was obtained from an elderly woman with acute or convalescent COVID-19.

The chain is built from TRBV5-1 and TRBJ2-1; TRBD1 matches 9 bases. Looked up from germline, CDR1 is SGHRS and CDR2 is YFSETQ. Trimming at V came to 3 bases and at J to 7 bases, leaving 5 bases not matched to a gene. This CDR3 spans 14 amino acids. The CDR3 reads CASSWGQGGNEQFF. The CDR3 DNA reads as TGCGCCAGCAGCTGGGGACAGGGTGGGAATGAGCAGTTCTTC.

CDR3 sequence (DNA): TGTGCCATCAGTGTAGGGAGAGTAGACATTCAGTACTTC. Residues: CAISVGRVDIQYF. The genes are TRBV10-3 and TRBJ2-4, with D possibly matching TRBD2 (5 bases). CDR3 length equals 13 residues. The germline V and J ends were trimmed by 4 bases and 8 bases, with 12 bases remaining between them. CDR1 is ENHRY and CDR2 is SYGVKD in the germline V gene.

The rearrangement links TRBV10-3 to TRBJ1-3, with D possibly being TRBD1 (5 bases). V lost 2 bases, J lost 0 bases, and 8 bases lay in between. Germline V gives CDR1 ENHRY, CDR2 SYGVKD. The CDR3 runs to 15 residues. The CDR3 reads CAISEDSNSGNTIYF. DNA for the CDR3: TGTGCCATCAGTGAGGACAGTAACTCTGGAAACACCATATATTTT.

The chain has TRBV7-6 and TRBJ2-5, with D perhaps matching TRBD2 (6 bases). Trimming stripped 5 bases from V and 2 bases from J, with 15 bases between. The CDR3 consists of 15 residues. Germline V gene sequence: CDR1 SGHVS, CDR2 FNYEAQ. CDR3 amino acids: CASSPLGGGQETQYF. The DNA for the CDR3 is TGTGCCAGCAGCCCCTTGGGAGGCGGTCAAGAGACCCAGTACTTC.

V usage is TRBV6-1 and J usage is TRBJ1-2; D gene unclear. Germline V gene sequence: CDR1 MNHNS, CDR2 SASEGT. The CDR3 has 13 amino acids. The V and J ends lost 3 bases and 1 base respectively, with 6 bases between them. CDR3 nucleotides: TGTGCCAGCAGTGACCAGATTAACTATGGCTACACCTTC. Translating it yields CASSDQINYGYTF.

Only one count was recorded for this clone. The rearrangement uses TRBV28 and TRBJ2-3, with 7 bases matching TRBD1. Germline CDR1 MDHEN, CDR2 SYDVKM. The V gene end was trimmed by 8 bases and the J gene end by 1 base; junction bases not matched to a gene: 9. The CDR3 is made up of 15 amino acids. CDR3 in amino acids: CASFPPGTGTDTQYF. The CDR3 DNA reads as TGTGCCAGCTTTCCCCCCGGGACAGGCACAGATACGCAGTATTTT.

J is TRBJ2-5 and V is TRBV10-3; TRBD2 aligns across 9 bases. With 4 bases clipped from V and 1 base from J, the junction kept 13 bases outside the gene matches. The CDR3 is 18 residues long. Germline-derived CDR1 and CDR2 are ENHRY and SYGVKD. CDR3 DNA sequence: TGTGCCATCAGTGGGGACTTCTATAGCGGGGGCCTCCAAGAGACCCAGTACTTC. Translating it yields CAISGDFYSGGLQETQYF.

The rearrangement uses TRBV4-2 and TRBJ2-2; D call uncertain. This CDR3 contains 14 residues. CDR1 and CDR2 from the germline V gene are LGHNA and YNFKEQ. V was trimmed by 2 bases and J by 5 bases, leaving 9 bases between them. As DNA, the CDR3 is TGTGCCAGCAGCCAACCTGGCCCAACCGGGGAGCTGTTTTTT. It specifies CASSQPGPTGELFF.

The chain employs TRBV18 and TRBJ1-1; D may be TRBD1 (5 bases). Germline lookup yields CDR1 KGHSH and CDR2 LQKENI. The V end lost 3 bases, the J end lost 0 bases, and 14 bases lay between the germline ends. This CDR3 comprises 16 residues. CDR3 in amino acids: CASSPRLQEMNTEAFF. CDR3 DNA: TGTGCCAGCTCACCGCGGCTACAGGAGATGAACACTGAAGCTTTCTTT.

This clone has just one count. The CDR3 DNA is TGTGCCAGCAGCTTCCCAACAGCGGGGGGCCGCACAGATACGCAGTATTTT. Its protein product is CASSFPTAGGRTDTQYF. The chain carries TRBV7-2 and TRBJ2-3, with TRBD2 matching over 9 bases. Germline lookup yields CDR1 SGHTA and CDR2 FQGNSA. The CDR3 sequence is 17 residues long. The trim removed 3 bases at V and 1 base at J, leaving 8 bases unmatched.

The V gene is TRBV27, the J gene TRBJ1-2; TRBD1 matches at 10 bases. Losses at the gene ends were 6 bases for V and 7 bases for J; bases not matched to a gene: 8. The CDR3 runs 14 residues. Germline CDR1 is MNHEY and CDR2 is SMNVEV (reference sequence). CDR3 sequence: CASRGTGALGGYTF. The CDR3 DNA reads as TGTGCCAGCAGGGGGACAGGGGCCTTAGGTGGCTACACCTTC.

The chain combines TRBV2 with TRBJ2-7, with 14 nucleotides matching TRBD2. V was clipped by 6 bases and J by 3 bases; unmatched bases: 1. CDR1 is SNHLY, CDR2 FYNNEI, per germline. The CDR3 covers 14 residues. CDR3 nucleotide sequence: TGTGCCAGCAGCGGGACTAGCGGGGGCTACGAGCAGTACTTC. Its protein is CASSGTSGGYEQYF.

V usage is TRBV7-6 and J usage is TRBJ1-5; tentatively, D is TRBD1 (5 bases). The CDR3 runs 15 residues. The V gene lost 1 base and the J gene lost 9 bases, with 16 bases spanning the gap. Per the germline V gene, CDR1 is SGHVS and CDR2 is FNYEAQ. The DNA of the CDR3 is TGTGCCAGCAGCTTAGTGGGCGGGGCCCCGGGGCCCCAGCATTTT. It is translated as CASSLVGGAPGPQHF.

This clone has a single count. This same CDR3 is encoded by further DNA sequences in the sample. The chain is built from TRBV5-1 and TRBJ2-7, with D possibly TRBD2 on 5 matching bases. This CDR3 region has 15 residues. CDR1 SGHRS and CDR2 YFSETQ come from the germline V gene. V was clipped by 0 bases and J by 0 bases, with 10 bases between them. The chain's CDR3 is CASSLGGSSSYEQYF. The CDR3 region has the DNA TGCGCCAGCAGCTTGGGAGGGTCCTCCTCCTACGAGCAGTACTTC. The full variable domain, its missing parts supplied by reference TRBV5-1 and TRBJ2-7, is KAGVTQTPRYLIKTRGQQVTLSCSPISGHRSVSWYQQTPGQGLQFLFEYFSETQRNKGNFPGRFSGRQFSNSRSEMNVSTLELGDSALYLCASSLGGSSSYEQYFGPGTRLTVT.

This clone was found once. V is TRBV5-5 and J is TRBJ1-2; D perhaps matches TRBD1 (5 bases). Germline lookup yields CDR1 SGHKS and CDR2 YYEKEE (reference sequence). The CDR3 covers 16 residues. Trimming took 0 bases from V and 5 from J, leaving 17 bases between them. CDR3 in amino acids: CASSLARAQNKYGYTF. The CDR3 nucleotides read TGTGCCAGCAGCTTGGCCAGGGCCCAAAATAAATATGGCTACACCTTC.

The rearrangement uses TRBV2 and TRBJ2-7, with TRBD1 matching 7 bases. The CDR3 runs to 15 residues. Germline-derived CDR1 and CDR2 are SNHLY and FYNNEI. Trimming at V came to 1 base and at J to 6 bases, leaving 9 bases not matched to a gene. CDR3 in amino acids: CASSEVSRGDSEQYF. The CDR3 DNA is TGTGCCAGCAGTGAAGTGTCGAGAGGGGACAGCGAGCAGTACTTC.

This chain uses TRBV7-9 with TRBJ1-1; 7 nucleotides line up with TRBD1. J was trimmed by 1 base and V by 4 bases; bases with no gene match: 9. CDR3 length: 16 amino acids. The germline V gene has CDR1 SEHNR and CDR2 FQNEAQ (reference sequence). CDR3 sequence reads: CASSSPPQGENTEAFF. CDR3 in DNA: TGTGCCAGCAGCTCCCCCCCGCAGGGGGAGAACACTGAAGCTTTCTTT.